This T cell receptor beta chain emerged from a study of T cell changes during pregnancy in multiple sclerosis. TCRdb keeps only in-frame clones here, not all; method: immunoSEQ multiplex PCR. The profile shows some 79,000 clones, approximately 90% of them singletons. The trim removed 5 bases at V and 1 base at J, leaving 8 bases unmatched. Germline lookup yields CDR1 LNHDA and CDR2 SQIVND (reference sequence). The CDR3 contains 16 residues. The specimen was CD4+ T cells from peripheral blood mononuclear cells, collected in the second trimester of pregnancy. V and J are TRBV19 and TRBJ1-5; 7 nucleotides agree with TRBD1. This receptor was taken from a female donor with multiple sclerosis, enrolled in a pregnancy study. The CDR3 coding sequence is TGTGCCAGTAGTCTCCTTCGGGGACAGAGCAATCAGCCCCAGCATTTT. It yields the protein CASSLLRGQSNQPQHF.